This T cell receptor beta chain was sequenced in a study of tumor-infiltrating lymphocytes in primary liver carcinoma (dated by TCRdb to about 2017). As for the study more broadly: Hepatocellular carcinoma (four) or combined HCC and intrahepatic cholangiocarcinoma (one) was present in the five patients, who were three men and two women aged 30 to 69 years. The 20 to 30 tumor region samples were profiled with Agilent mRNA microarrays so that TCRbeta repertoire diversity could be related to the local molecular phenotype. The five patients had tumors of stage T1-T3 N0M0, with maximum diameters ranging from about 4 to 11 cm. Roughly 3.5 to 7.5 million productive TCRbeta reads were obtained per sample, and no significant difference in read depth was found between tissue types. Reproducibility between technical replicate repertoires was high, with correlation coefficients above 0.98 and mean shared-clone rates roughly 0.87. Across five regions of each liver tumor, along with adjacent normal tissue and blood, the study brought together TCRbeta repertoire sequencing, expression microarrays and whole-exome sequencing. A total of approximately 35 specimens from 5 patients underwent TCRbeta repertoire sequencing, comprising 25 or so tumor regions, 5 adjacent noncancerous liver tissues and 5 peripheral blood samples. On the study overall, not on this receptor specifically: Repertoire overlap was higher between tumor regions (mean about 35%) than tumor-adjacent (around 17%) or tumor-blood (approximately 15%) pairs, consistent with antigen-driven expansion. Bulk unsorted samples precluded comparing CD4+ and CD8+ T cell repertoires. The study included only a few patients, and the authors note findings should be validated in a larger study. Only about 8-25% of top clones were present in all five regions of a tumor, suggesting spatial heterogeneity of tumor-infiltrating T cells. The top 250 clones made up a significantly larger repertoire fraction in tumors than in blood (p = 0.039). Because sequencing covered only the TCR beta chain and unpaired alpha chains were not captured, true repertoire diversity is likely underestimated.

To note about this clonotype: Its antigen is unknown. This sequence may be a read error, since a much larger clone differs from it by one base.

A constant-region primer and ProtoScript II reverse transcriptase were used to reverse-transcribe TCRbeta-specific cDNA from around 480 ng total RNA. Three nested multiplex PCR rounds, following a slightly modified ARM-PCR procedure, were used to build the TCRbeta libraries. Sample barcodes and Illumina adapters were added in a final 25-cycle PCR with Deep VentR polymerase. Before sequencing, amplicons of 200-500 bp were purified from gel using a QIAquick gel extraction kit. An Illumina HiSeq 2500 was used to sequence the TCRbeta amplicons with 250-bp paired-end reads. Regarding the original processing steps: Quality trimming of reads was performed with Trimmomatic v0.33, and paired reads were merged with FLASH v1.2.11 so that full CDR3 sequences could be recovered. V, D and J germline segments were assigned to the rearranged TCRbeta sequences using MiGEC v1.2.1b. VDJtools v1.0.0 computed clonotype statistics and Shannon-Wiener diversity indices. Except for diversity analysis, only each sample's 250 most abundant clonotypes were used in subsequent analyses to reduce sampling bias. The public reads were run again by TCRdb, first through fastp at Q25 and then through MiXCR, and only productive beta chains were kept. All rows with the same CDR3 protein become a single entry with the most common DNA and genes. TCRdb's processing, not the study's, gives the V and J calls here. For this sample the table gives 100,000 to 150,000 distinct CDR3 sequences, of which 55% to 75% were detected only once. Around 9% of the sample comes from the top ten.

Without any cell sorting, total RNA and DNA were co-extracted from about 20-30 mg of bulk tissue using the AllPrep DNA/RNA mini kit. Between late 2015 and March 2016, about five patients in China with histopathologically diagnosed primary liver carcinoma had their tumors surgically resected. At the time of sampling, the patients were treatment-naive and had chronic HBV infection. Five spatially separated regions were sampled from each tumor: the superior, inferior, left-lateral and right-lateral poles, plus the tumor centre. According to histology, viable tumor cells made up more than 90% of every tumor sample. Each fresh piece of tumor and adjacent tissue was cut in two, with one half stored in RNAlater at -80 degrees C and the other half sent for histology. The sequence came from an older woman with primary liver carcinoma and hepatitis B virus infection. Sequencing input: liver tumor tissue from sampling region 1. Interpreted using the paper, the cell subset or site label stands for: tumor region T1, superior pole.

The nucleotides are TGTGCCAGCAGTGGGGACAATGTGAACACTGAAGCTTTCTTT. It encodes CASSGDNVNTEAFF. The chain links TRBV12-3 or TRBV12-4 with TRBJ1-1; the D segment could be TRBD1, given 6 matching bases. The junction carries 10 bases between V and J, which are trimmed by 5 bases and 0 bases respectively. From the cysteine through the phenylalanine, the CDR3 covers 14 amino acids. The DNA shown is the 42-base CDR3, in frame from base 1.